The text below deals with one T cell receptor (beta chain). This entry comes from a study of CD8+ T cells in alopecia areata. Germline V gene data show CDR1 as SNHLY and CDR2 as FYNNEI. V was clipped by 6 bases and J by 3 bases, with 12 bases between them. CDR3 size: 14 residues. cDNA reverse transcribed from extracted RNA served as the sequencing template. Profiled with immunoSEQ multiplex PCR; TCRdb holds only in-frame clones, not every one. The table has some 95,000 clones, roughly two fifths seen once; the top ten hold less than 20%. The treatment denotes: oral pan-JAK inhibitor, 5-10 mg twice daily.

The V gene is TRBV2, the J gene TRBJ1-5, with D perhaps matching TRBD1 (6 bases). This TCR was recovered from a human donor with alopecia areata. The sample consisted of CD8+ T cells sorted from blood, taken at week 24, from a patient treated with tofacitinib. CDR3 coding DNA: TGTGCCAGCAGGCCAGGGGTTGACAATCAGCCCCAGCATTTT. It translates to CASRPGVDNQPQHF.